What follows describes a single TCR beta chain. This CDR3 region has 14 residues. The V segment lost 2 bases and the J segment 6 bases; nucleotides outside the gene matches: 6. Germline assignment: CDR1 SGHRS and CDR2 YFSETQ. The donors were adults (healthy and HIV-negative) with no recent acute infections or vaccinations. This specimen belongs to a study of shared clonotypes between healthy human individuals. Produced via immunoSEQ multiplex PCR; TCRdb's table is partial and in-frame only. The sample holds about a million clones, 70% to 85% seen once. The genes are TRBV5-1 and TRBJ2-7; 9 nucleotides align to TRBD1. The clonotype comes from a man younger than 35 in good health. Some clones in this sample may be carry-over from other donors' samples. The sample was memory CD4+ T cells from PBMCs. Sample subset: CD45RA-negative fraction. The CDR3 bases are TGCGCCAGCAGCTTCACGGGACAGGGAGGCGAGCAGTACTTC. Translation gives CASSFTGQGGEQYF.